Listed below are T cell receptor beta chains from one sample, sequenced in a study of T-cell memory formation after mild COVID-19. MiXCR, applied by TCRdb to the 5' RACE reads, yields one record per CDR3 protein. The sample has approximately 88,000 distinct CDR3 sequences, 25% seen once; the top ten hold roughly 39%. Sequencing was carried out using PBMCs or a T cell subset sorted from them (not recorded which). The receptors originated from a man between 18 and 35 years old who had mild COVID-19 (a few samples of this study predate the infection). Cell type and time point are not known. CDR3s include the opening cysteine and the closing phenylalanine or tryptophan. A D gene is named only where the DNA matches it firmly. Clone size is shown for a subset of rows, as once, few, many or a class of expanded clone.

abundance	v_gene	d_gene	j_gene	CDR3aa	CDR3nt
NA	TRBV19	NA	TRBJ1-2	CASSIQGYGYTF	TGTGCCAGTAGTATACAGGGGTATGGCTACACCTTC
few	TRBV11-2	NA	TRBJ2-1	CASSLDGVEQFF	TGTGCCAGCAGCTTAGATGGCGTGGAGCAGTTCTTC
NA	TRBV5-1	TRBD2	TRBJ2-7	CASSLGTSPYEQYF	TGCGCCAGCAGCTTAGGGACTAGTCCCTACGAGCAGTACTTC
NA	TRBV6-6	TRBD1	TRBJ1-5	CASSYSGRGQGQPQHF	TGTGCCAGCAGTTACTCTGGTAGGGGGCAGGGTCAGCCCCAGCATTTT
NA	TRBV18	TRBD1	TRBJ2-2	CASSPRRDRGTTGELFF	TGTGCCAGCTCACCCCGCCGGGACAGGGGAACCACCGGGGAGCTGTTTTTT
few	TRBV7-9	TRBD1	TRBJ2-1	CASSHRGLDNEQFF	TGTGCCAGCAGCCACAGGGGGCTCGACAATGAGCAGTTCTTC
few	TRBV5-4	TRBD1	TRBJ2-5	CASSWGQGIDQETQYF	TGTGCCAGCAGCTGGGGACAGGGGATAGATCAGGAGACCCAGTACTTC
few	TRBV27	TRBD2	TRBJ2-3	CASSPRTSATDSQYF	TGTGCCAGCAGTCCCAGGACTAGCGCTACAGATTCGCAGTATTTT
few	TRBV12-3/TRBV12-4	TRBD2	TRBJ2-5	CASSPPGTSGEETQYF	TGTGCCAGCAGTCCGCCAGGGACTAGCGGGGAAGAGACCCAGTACTTC
few	TRBV7-9	TRBD2	TRBJ2-5	CASSSYFRTSGDAETQYF	TGTGCCAGCAGCTCGTACTTCCGGACTAGCGGGGACGCAGAGACCCAGTACTTC
few	TRBV29-1	TRBD1	TRBJ2-7	CSVEVPDRDDSYEQYF	TGCAGCGTTGAAGTTCCAGACAGGGACGACTCCTACGAGCAGTACTTC
few	TRBV29-1	NA	TRBJ2-5	CSVEGGAGEWERETQYF	TGCAGCGTTGAAGGCGGGGCAGGTGAATGGGAACGAGAGACCCAGTACTTC
few	TRBV2	NA	TRBJ2-7	CASSSGPDNYEQYF	TGTGCCAGCAGCTCTGGACCAGATAACTACGAGCAGTACTTC
NA	TRBV12-3/TRBV12-4	TRBD2	TRBJ2-2	CASSLPAGGPFTGELFF	TGTGCCAGCAGTCTCCCAGCGGGGGGGCCCTTCACCGGGGAGCTGTTTTTT
once	TRBV7-2	NA	TRBJ2-2	CASSLVQANTGELFF	TGTGCCAGCAGCTTAGTACAAGCGAACACCGGGGAGCTGTTTTTT
few	TRBV2	TRBD2	TRBJ2-6	CASRAGRLSSSGANVLTF	TGTGCCAGCCGAGCGGGGCGATTATCCAGCTCTGGGGCCAACGTCCTGACTTTC